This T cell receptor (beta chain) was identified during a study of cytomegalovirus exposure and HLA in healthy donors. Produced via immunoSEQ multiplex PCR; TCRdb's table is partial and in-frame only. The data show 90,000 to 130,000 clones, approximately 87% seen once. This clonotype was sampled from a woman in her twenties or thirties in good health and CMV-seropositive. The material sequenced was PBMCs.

Here the CDR3 DNA reads TGCGCCAGCAGCCAAGCAGGGGGTCGGAGGACCGGGGAGCTGTTTTTT. Translated: CASSQAGGRRTGELFF. The rearrangement links TRBV4-3 to TRBJ2-2; 7 nucleotides match TRBD1. The ends lost 1 base at V and 5 bases at J; junction bases unmatched: 7. Germline lookup yields CDR1 LGHNA and CDR2 YSLEER. The CDR3 covers 16 residues.